This T cell receptor beta chain derives from a study of Tregs in tolerant kidney transplant recipients. Study-wide results and limits: Validation in larger populations is needed because few patients were studied. Tolerant patients' donor-specific Tregs expanded beyond overall Tregs, suggesting antigen-driven growth. No direct test of biological reproducibility was done here.

About this clone: As yet, its antigen is unknown.

Using immunoSEQ multiplex PCR, the repertoire was profiled, and TCRdb retains in-frame clones only, with some absent. Here the sample spans 90,000 or so clones, approximately 93% being singletons. The nonmyeloablative bone marrow transplants came from related graft donors, with transient mixed chimerism. Unstimulated Tregs (CD4+CD25+CD127-) and CD4+CD25- non-Tregs were sorted from PBMCs. The receptor's source is a human patient who received a combined kidney and bone marrow transplant. Among the T cells, some may be from the graft donor. The sequencing here drew on CD4+ T cells from blood (PBMCs), taken 12 months after the transplant.

The CDR3 coding sequence is TGTGCCAGCCAGTCGCGGTACTATGGCTACACCTTC. Its protein product is CASQSRYYGYTF. V usage is TRBV19 and J usage is TRBJ1-2; D is unresolved. With 9 bases removed from V and 3 bases from J, the gap between germline ends came to 11 bases. The CDR3 contains 12 residues. The V gene's germline CDR1 is LNHDA and CDR2 SQIVND (reference sequence).